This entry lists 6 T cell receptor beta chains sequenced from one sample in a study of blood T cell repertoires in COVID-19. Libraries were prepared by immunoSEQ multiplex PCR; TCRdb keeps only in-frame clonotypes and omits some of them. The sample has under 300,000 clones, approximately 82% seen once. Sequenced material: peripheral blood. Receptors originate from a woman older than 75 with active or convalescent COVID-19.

CDR3 sequence (DNA): TGTGCCAGCAGTTCGGACAGCCGCATCTCTGGAAACACCATATATTTT. It is translated as CASSSDSRISGNTIYF. The chain couples TRBV2 to TRBJ1-3; D is perhaps TRBD1 (6 bases). V was clipped by 5 bases and J by 0 bases, with 14 bases between them. Germline V gives CDR1 SNHLY, CDR2 FYNNEI. This CDR3 is built from 16 residues.

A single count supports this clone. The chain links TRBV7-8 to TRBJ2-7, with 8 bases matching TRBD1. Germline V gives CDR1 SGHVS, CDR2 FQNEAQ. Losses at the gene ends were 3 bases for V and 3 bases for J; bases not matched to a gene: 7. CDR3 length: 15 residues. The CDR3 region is CASSLRTGQGYEQYF. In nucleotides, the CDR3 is TGTGCCAGCAGCTTGAGGACAGGGCAAGGCTACGAGCAGTACTTC.

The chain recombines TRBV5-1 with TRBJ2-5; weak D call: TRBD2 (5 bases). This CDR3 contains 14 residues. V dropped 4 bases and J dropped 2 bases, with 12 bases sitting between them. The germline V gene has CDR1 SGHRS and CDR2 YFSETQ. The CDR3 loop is CASSPGLTQETQYF. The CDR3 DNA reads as TGCGCCAGCAGCCCCGGACTCACACAAGAGACCCAGTACTTC.

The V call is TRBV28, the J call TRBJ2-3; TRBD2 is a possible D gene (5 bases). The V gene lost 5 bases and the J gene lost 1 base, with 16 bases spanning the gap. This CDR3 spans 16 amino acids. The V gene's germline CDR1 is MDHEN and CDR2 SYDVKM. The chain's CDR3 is CASSPRWGVGTDTQYF. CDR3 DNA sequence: TGTGCCAGCAGTCCTCGATGGGGAGTGGGCACAGATACGCAGTATTTT.

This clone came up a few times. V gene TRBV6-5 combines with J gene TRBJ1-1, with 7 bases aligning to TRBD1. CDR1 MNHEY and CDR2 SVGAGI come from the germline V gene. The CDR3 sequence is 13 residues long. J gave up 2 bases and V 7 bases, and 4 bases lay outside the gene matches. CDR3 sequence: CASTRTGNTEAFF. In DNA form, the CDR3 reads TGTGCCAGCACCAGGACAGGAAACACTGAAGCTTTCTTT.

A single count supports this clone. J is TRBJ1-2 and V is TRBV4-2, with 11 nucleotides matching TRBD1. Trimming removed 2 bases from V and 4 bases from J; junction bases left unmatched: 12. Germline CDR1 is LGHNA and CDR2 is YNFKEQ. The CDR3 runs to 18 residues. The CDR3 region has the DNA TGTGCCAGCAGCCAAATATCGGGACAGGGGGAAGGGAGCTATGGCTACACCTTC. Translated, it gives CASSQISGQGEGSYGYTF.